The subject of this entry is one T cell receptor beta chain. These data come from a study of blood T cell repertoires in COVID-19. Sequencing used immunoSEQ multiplex PCR; TCRdb keeps in-frame clones, though not all of them. The sample shows tens of thousands of clones, over 75% of them seen only once. The V gene lost 2 bases and the J gene lost 4 bases, with 32 bases spanning the gap. This CDR3 has 21 amino acids. CDR1 is WNHNN, CDR2 SYGVQD, per germline (reference sequence). The TCR was taken from a man older than 75 with acute or convalescent COVID-19. The sample comprised peripheral blood. The chain carries TRBV10-1 and TRBJ1-2, with D possibly TRBD1 on 6 matching bases. The CDR3 nucleotides read TGCGCCAGCAGTGAGGCGGAGTCCACTTCAAAGGACAGCCTAGTGAGCTATGGCTACACCTTC. It is translated as CASSEAESTSKDSLVSYGYTF.